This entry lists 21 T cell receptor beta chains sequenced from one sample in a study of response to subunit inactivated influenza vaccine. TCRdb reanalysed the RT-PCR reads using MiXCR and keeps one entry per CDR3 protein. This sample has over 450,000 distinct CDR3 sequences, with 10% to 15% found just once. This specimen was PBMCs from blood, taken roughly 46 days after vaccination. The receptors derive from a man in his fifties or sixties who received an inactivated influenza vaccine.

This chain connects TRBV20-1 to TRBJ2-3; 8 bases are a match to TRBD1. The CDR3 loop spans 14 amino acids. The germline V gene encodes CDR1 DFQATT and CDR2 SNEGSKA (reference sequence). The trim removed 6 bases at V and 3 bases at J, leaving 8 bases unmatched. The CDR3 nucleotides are TGCAGTGCGCAAGCAGGGGGCGCGACAGATACGCAGTATTTT. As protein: CSAQAGGATDTQYF.

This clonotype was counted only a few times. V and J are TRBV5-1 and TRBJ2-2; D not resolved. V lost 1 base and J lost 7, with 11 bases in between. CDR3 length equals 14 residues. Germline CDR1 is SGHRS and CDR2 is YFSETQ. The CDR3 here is CASSLPSSGGELFF. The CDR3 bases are TGCGCCAGCAGCTTGCCCTCCTCTGGCGGGGAGCTGTTTTTT.

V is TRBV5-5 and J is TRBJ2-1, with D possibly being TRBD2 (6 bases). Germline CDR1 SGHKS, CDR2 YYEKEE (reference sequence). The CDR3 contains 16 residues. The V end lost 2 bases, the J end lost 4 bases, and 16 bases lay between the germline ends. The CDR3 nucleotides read TGTGCCAGCAGCTTAGGATCTAGCGCCCTTTACAATGAGCAGTTCTTC. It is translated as CASSLGSSALYNEQFF.

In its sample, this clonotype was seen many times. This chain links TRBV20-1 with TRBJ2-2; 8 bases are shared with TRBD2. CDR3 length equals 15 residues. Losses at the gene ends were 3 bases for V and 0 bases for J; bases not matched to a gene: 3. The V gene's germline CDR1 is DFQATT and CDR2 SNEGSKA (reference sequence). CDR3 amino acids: CSASGRAANTGELFF. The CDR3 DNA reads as TGCAGTGCTAGCGGGAGGGCCGCGAACACCGGGGAGCTGTTTTTT.

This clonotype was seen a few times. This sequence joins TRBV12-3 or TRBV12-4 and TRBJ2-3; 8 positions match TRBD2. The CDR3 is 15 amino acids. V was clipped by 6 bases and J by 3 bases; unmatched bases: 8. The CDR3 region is CASRPSAGGTDTQYF. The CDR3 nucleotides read TGTGCCAGCAGGCCCTCCGCGGGGGGAACAGATACGCAGTATTTT.

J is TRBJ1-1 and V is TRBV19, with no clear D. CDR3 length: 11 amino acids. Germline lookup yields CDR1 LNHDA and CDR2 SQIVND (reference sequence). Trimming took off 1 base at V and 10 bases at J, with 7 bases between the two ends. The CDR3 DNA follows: TGTGCCAGTAGTATAGTCGAGAGAGCTTTCTTT. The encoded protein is CASSIVERAFF.

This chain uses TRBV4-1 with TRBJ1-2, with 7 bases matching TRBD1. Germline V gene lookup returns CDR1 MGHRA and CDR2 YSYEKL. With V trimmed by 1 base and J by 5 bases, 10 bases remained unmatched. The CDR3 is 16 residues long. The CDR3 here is CASSQAPRDSSYGYTF. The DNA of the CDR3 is TGCGCCAGCAGCCAAGCTCCCCGGGACAGTAGTTATGGCTACACCTTC.

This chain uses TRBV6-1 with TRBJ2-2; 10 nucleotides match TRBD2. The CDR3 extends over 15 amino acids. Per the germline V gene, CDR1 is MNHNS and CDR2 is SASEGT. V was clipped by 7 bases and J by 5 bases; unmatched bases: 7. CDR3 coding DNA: TGTGCCAGCAATCCTAGCGGGAGAGGGACCGGGGAGCTGTTTTTT. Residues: CASNPSGRGTGELFF.

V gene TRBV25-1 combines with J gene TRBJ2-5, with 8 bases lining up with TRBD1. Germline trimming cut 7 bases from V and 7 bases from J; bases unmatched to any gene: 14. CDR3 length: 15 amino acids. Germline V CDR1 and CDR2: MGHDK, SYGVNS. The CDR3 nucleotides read TGTGCCAGCAACGCCGGACAGGGTTCGCTTGCGACCCAGTACTTC. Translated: CASNAGQGSLATQYF.

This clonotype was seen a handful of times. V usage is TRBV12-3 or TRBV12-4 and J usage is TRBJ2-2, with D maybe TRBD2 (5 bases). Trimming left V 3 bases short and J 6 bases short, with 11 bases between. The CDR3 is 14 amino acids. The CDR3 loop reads CASSFLPGSGELFF. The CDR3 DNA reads TGTGCCAGCAGTTTCCTTCCGGGATCCGGGGAGCTGTTTTTT.

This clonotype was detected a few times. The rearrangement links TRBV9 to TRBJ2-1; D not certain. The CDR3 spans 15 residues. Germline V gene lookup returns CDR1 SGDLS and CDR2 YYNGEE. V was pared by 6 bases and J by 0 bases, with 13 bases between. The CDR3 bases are TGTGCCAGCACCCTCGAGTCAAACTCCTACAATGAGCAGTTCTTC. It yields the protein CASTLESNSYNEQFF.

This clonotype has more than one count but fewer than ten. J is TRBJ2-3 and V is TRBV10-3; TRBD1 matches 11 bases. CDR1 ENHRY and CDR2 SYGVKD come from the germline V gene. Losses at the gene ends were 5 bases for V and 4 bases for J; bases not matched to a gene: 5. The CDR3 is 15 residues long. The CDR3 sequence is CAISSDRGHADTQYF. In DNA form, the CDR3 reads TGTGCCATCAGTTCGGACAGGGGGCACGCAGATACGCAGTATTTT.

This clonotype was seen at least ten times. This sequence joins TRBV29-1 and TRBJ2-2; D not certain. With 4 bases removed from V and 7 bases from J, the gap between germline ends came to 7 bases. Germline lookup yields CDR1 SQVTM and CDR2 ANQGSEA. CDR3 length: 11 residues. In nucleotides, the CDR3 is TGCAGCGTTGTGTGGGTCGGGGAGCTGTTTTTT. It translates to CSVVWVGELFF.

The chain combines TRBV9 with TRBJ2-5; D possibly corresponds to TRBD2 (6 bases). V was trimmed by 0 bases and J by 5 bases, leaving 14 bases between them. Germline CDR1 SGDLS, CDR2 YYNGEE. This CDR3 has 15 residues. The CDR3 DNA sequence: TGTGCCAGCAGCGTAGAGAAAGCGGCGGGGGAGACCCAGTACTTC. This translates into CASSVEKAAGETQYF.

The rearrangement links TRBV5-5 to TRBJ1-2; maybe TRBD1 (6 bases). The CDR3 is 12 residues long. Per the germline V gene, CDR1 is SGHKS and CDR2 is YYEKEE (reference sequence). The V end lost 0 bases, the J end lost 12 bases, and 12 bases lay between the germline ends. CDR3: CASSLAEGQNTF. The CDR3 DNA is TGTGCCAGCAGCTTGGCCGAGGGACAAAACACCTTC.

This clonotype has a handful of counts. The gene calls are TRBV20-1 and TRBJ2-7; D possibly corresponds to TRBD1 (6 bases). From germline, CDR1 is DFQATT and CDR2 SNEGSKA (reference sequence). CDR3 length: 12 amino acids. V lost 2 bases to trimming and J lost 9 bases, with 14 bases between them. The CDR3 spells CSARLTGAWQYF. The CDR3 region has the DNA TGCAGTGCTAGATTGACAGGCGCTTGGCAGTACTTC.

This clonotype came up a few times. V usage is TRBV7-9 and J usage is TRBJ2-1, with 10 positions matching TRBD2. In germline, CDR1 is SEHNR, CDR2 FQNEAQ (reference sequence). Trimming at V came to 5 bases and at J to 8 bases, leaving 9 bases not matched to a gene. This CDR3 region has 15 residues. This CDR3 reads CASSPGTSVAHEQFF. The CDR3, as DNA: TGTGCCAGCAGCCCCGGGACTAGCGTCGCACATGAGCAGTTCTTC.

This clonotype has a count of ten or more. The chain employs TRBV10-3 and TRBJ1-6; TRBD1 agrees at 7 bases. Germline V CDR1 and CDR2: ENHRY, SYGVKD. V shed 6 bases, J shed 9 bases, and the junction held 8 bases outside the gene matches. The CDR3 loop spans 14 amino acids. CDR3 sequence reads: CAIRPDRVGSPLHF. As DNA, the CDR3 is TGTGCCATCAGGCCTGACAGGGTTGGTTCACCCCTCCACTTT.

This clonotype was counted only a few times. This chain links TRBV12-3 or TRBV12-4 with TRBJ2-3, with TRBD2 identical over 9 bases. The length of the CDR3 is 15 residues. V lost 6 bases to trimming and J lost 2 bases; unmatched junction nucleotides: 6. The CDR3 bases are TGTGCCAGCAGCCGGACTAGCGAGGACACAGATACGCAGTATTTT. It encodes CASSRTSEDTDTQYF.

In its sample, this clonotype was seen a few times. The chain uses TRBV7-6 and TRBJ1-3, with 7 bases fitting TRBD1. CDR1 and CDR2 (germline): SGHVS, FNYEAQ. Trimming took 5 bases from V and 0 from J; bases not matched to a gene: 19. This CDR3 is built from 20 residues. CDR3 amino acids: CASSVRSRDSRTSSGNTIYF. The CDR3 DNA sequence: TGTGCCAGCAGCGTAAGGAGCCGGGACAGCCGAACATCCTCTGGAAACACCATATATTTT. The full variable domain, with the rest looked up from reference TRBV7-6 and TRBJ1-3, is GAGVSQSPRYKVTKRGQDVALRCDPISGHVSLYWYRQALGQGPEFLTYFNYEAQQDKSGLPNDRFSAERPEGSISTLTIQRTEQRDSAMYRCASSVRSRDSRTSSGNTIYFGEGSWLTVV.

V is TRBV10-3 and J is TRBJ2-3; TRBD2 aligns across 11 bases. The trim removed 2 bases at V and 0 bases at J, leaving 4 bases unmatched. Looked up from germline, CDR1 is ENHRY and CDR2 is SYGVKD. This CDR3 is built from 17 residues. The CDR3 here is CAISEQGLAESTDTQYF. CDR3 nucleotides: TGTGCCATCAGTGAGCAGGGACTAGCGGAAAGCACAGATACGCAGTATTTT.